The source of this T cell receptor (beta chain) is a study of shared clonotypes between healthy human individuals (dated by TCRdb to the early 2020s). Regarding the study in general: A couple of women and three men aged 18 to 49 years were included in the cohort. Per donor, three plates each were used for CD4 naive and CD4 memory, two for CD8 naive, and one for CD8 memory. To estimate repertoire size and how much clonotype sharing occurs between individuals, the study deeply sequenced the blood TCR repertoires of five healthy adults. Libraries were prepared and TCR repertoires were sequenced by different laboratories using diverse techniques, in order to increase sequencing depth and limit assay-specific biases. Per donor, leukapheresis produced somewhere between about 0.94 and 9.5 billion PBMCs.

Worth noting for this clone: The target of this receptor is not known. One base away there is no much larger clone; base qualities are not given.

On the study overall, not on this receptor specifically: Because the study included a small number of donors, the genetic and exposure-history diversity represented was limited. Sampling was limited to blood, and TCR repertoires in tissue likely differ from TCR repertoires in blood. About 5% of naive CD4, around 3.6% of naive CD8, 2.3% of memory CD4, and 0.4% of memory CD8 clonotypes were shared across several donors. Naive subsets generally had larger estimated clonotype richness than memory subsets did. Rarefaction of sorted-subset datasets indicated incomplete sequencing despite the large sequencing depth. Based on pairwise subsampling, the degree of clonotype sharing among donors was expected to be affected by sequencing depth. Higher generation probabilities were observed for clonotypes shared by all four sorted-subset donors than for non-shared clonotypes.

TCR CDR3 regions were amplified from genomic DNA by multiplex PCR using the deep immunoSEQ assay. Genomic DNA extracted from each cell subset was distributed evenly over all wells of several immunoSEQ 96-well plates, and each plate served as one replicate. For sorted subsets, roughly 200 ng of genomic DNA, equivalent to around 31,000 T cell genomes, went into each replicate PCR. The purified libraries were quantified using a Qubit 3.0 fluorometer, sized with a Bioanalyzer 2100, and then quantified again using the KAPA Library Quantification kit. Every immunoSEQ 96-well plate was sequenced on a separate single-read 150-cycle Illumina NextSeq 550 flow cell. The paper's processing steps were these. The immunoSEQ output contained only junctional sequences without quality scores, so filtering could not match that applied to full-length reads. Sequences were annotated with PyIR, a Python wrapper for IgBLAST v1.9, and V/J genes and CDR3 were assigned using IMGT germline references. Reads were filtered out if the reads had weak V/J assignments (E-value above 1e-6), no CDR3, stop codons, out-of-frame junctions, or ambiguous translated residues. A V3J clonotype was defined by an identical inferred V gene, J gene, and CDR3 amino acid sequence. To compute the percentage overlap between repertoires, the number of shared unique clonotypes was divided by the size of the smaller repertoire. RTK rarefaction, the Chao1 estimator, and Recon v2.1 estimates of unobserved clonotypes were used to assess repertoire richness. Generation probabilities for all TCRbeta clonotypes obtained by the gDNA method from several donors were computed using OLGA. TCRdb took this table from immuneACCESS and kept in-frame rearrangements with V and J called. Such tables lack part of the clones; where checked against another copy, unresolved V genes explain under half of the gap, and the rest is unexplained. From that table come the V and J calls and clone size; the DNA was used to work out D and trimming. The sample data list approximately 2,200,000 clones, and more than 85% of these were observed just once. The ten largest clones capture roughly 1.7% of the sample.

CD8 naive samples were CD45RO-negative cells positively selected for CCR7, giving a CD45RA+CCR7+ population that excluded TemRA cells. The donors were healthy, HIV-negative adults with no recently reported acute infections or vaccinations. Every donor was a Caucasian adult residing in Nashville, Tennessee, USA. After blood collection by leukapheresis, PBMCs were isolated using Ficoll-Histopaque density gradient centrifugation and then cryopreserved in the vapor phase of liquid nitrogen. Analytical flow cytometry was used to check the purity and quantity of each magnetically sorted T cell population. Genomic DNA was isolated from every sorted fraction and measured by UV absorbance on a Nanodrop 2000c. Compared with germline, V lacks 5 bases and J lacks 3 bases; bases without a gene match: 12. CDR1 and CDR2, per the germline V gene, are SGHVS and FQNEAQ. There are 17 amino acids in the CDR3, from cysteine to phenylalanine inclusive. Only the CDR3 portion is preserved as DNA: 51 bases, with reading frame beginning at the first base.

This chain joins TRBV7-8 to TRBJ1-1, and 10 junctional nucleotides match TRBD1. The sequence was obtained from a young man in good health. Some clones in this sample may be carry-over from other donors' samples. Material for sequencing was naive CD8+ T cells from PBMCs. The sample's cell subset or site label, decoded: CD45RA+CCR7+. The CDR3 reads as follows: CASSLLPGQGKYTEAFF. The DNA sequence is given as TGTGCCAGCAGCCTTCTACCGGGACAGGGGAAGTACACTGAAGCTTTCTTT.